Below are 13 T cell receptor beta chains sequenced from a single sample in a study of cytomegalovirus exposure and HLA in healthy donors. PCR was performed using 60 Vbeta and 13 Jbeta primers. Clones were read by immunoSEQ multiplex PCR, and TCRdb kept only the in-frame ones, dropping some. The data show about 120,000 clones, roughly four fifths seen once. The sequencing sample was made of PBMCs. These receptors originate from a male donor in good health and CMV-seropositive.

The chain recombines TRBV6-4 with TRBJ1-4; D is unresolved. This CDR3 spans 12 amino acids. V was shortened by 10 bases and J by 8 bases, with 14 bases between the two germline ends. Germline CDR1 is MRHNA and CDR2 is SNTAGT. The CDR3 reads CAITRDAEKLFF. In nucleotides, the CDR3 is TGTGCCATAACCCGGGATGCAGAAAAACTGTTTTTT.

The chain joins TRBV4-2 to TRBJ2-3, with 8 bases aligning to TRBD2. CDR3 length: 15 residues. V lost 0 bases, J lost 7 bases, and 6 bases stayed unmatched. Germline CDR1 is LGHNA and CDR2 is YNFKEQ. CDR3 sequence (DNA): TGTGCCAGCAGCCAAGAGTTAGCGGGACCATATACGCAGTATTTT. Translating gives CASSQELAGPYTQYF.

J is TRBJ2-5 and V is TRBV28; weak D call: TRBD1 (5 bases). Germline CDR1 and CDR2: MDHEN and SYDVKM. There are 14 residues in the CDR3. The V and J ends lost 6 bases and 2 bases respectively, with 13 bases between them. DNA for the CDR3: TGTGCCAGCAGGACTCCAGACAGTCAAGAGACCCAGTACTTC. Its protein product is CASRTPDSQETQYF.

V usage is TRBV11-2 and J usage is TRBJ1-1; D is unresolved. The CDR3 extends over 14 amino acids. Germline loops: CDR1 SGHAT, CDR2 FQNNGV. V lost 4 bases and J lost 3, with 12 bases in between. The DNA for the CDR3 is TGTGCCAGCAGCTCCACCGACACATACACTGAAGCTTTCTTT. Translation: CASSSTDTYTEAFF.

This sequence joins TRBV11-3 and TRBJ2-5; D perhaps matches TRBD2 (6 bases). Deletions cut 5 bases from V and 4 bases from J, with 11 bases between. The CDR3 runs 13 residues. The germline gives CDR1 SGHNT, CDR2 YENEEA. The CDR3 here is CASSGGPGETQYF. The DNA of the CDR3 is TGTGCCAGCAGCGGAGGGCCAGGAGAGACCCAGTACTTC.

CDR3 region: CASSIDGAYGYTF. The CDR3, as DNA: TGTGCCAGTAGTATTGACGGAGCCTATGGCTACACCTTC. This chain joins TRBV19 and TRBJ1-2; D is undetermined. The CDR3 spans 13 residues. The V gene's germline CDR1 is LNHDA and CDR2 SQIVND (reference sequence). V dropped 3 bases and J dropped 4 bases, with 9 bases sitting between them.

CDR3 sequence reads: CASSFLAGDTDTQYF. The CDR3, as DNA: TGTGCCAGCAGCTTCCTAGCGGGAGACACAGATACGCAGTATTTT. The chain has TRBV7-3 and TRBJ2-3, with 10 bases that match TRBD2. The CDR3 runs to 15 residues. With 3 bases clipped from V and 2 bases from J, the junction kept 2 bases outside the gene matches. CDR1 and CDR2 (germline): SGHTA, FQGTGA.

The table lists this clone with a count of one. The CDR3 loop reads CASSEGSGYEQYF. As DNA, the CDR3 is TGTGCCAGCAGCGAAGGGTCAGGGTACGAGCAGTACTTC. The chain couples TRBV7-3 to TRBJ2-7, with D maybe TRBD1 (5 bases). Between the trimmed V and J ends, which lost 5 bases and 4 bases, there was a span of 12 bases. CDR3 length equals 13 residues. Germline CDR1 SGHTA, CDR2 FQGTGA.

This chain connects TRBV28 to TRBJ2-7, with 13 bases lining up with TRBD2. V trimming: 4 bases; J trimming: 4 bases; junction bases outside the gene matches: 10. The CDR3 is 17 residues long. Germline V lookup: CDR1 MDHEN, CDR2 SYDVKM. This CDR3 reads CASSSGTSGTISYEQYF. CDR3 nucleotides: TGTGCCAGCAGTTCCGGGACTAGCGGGACCATAAGTTACGAGCAGTACTTC.

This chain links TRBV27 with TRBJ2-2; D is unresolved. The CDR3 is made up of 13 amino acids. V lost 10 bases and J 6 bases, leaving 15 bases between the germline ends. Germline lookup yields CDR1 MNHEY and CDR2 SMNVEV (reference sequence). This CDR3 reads CATARKAAGELFF. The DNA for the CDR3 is TGTGCCACCGCGCGGAAGGCTGCCGGGGAGCTGTTTTTT.

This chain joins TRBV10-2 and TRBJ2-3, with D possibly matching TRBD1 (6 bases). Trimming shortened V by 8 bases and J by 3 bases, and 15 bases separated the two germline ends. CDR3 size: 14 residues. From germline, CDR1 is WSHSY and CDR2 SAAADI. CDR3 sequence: CASRRTQGTDTQYF. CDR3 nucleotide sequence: TGCGCCAGCCGCCGAACTCAGGGGACAGATACGCAGTATTTT.

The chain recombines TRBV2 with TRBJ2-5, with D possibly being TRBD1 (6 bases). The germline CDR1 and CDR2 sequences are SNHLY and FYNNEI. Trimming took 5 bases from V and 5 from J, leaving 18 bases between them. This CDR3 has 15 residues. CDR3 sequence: CASSTIQGFRETQYF. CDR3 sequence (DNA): TGTGCCAGCAGTACAATTCAGGGGTTCCGGGAGACCCAGTACTTC.

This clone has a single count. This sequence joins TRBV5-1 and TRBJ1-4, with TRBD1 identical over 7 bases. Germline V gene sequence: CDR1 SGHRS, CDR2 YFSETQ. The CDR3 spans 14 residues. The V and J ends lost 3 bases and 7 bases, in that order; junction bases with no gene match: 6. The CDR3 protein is CASSSGQRGEKLFF. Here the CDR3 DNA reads TGCGCCAGCAGCTCGGGACAGAGGGGTGAAAAACTGTTTTTT.